Given below is one T cell receptor (beta chain) in context. As yet, its antigen is unknown. The sample originates from a study of T cells in Graves' hyperthyroidism and ophthalmopathy. RNA transcripts provided the source from which TCR beta CDR3 regions were amplified. First-round RT-PCR targeting the TCR CDR3 was performed with the HTBI primer set. TCRdb re-called the multiplex PCR reads through MiXCR, storing one row per CDR3 protein. Of a few hundred thousand distinct CDR3 sequences in the sample, around a fifth were seen once. A Clinical Activity Score of at least 3, a NOSPECS grade of at least 4 and a duration under 3 months were recorded in the ophthalmopathy patients. Each 10 ml fresh peripheral blood draw supplied the PBMCs. Study outcomes and limitations: Ophthalmopathy was model-predicted a median about six months pre-onset. Appearing also in blood were most of the thyroid clonotypes expanded above 0.001.

Sequenced material: blood. This TCR was recovered from a man aged 50 or older with Graves' ophthalmopathy.

The CDR3 region is CASSVAGGYGYTF. CDR3 DNA: TGTGCCAGCAGCGTAGCAGGGGGCTATGGCTACACCTTC. V is TRBV9 and J is TRBJ1-2; TRBD1 agrees at 7 bases. J gave up 4 bases and V 0 bases, and 0 bases lay outside the gene matches. Germline CDR1 and CDR2: SGDLS and YYNGEE. The CDR3 runs 13 residues.